Shown below are 8 T cell receptor beta chains from a single sample sequenced in a study of follicular helper T cells after annual influenza vaccination. Sequencing was performed with immunoSEQ multiplex PCR; in TCRdb, only in-frame clones are kept and a portion is missing. The table lists about 27,000 clones, roughly 80% of them singletons. Stated time point: 2014-2015 season, pre-vaccination. Sequences were derived from CXCR5+ CD38- circulating T follicular helper cells from blood, sampled on the day of influenza vaccination. Subset defined: circulating Tfh, non-naive CD4+CXCR5+PD-1+ (ICOS+CD38+ or ICOS-CD38-). The origin of the receptors is an adult who received the influenza vaccine.

The gene calls are TRBV5-1 and TRBJ2-1; TRBD2 aligns across 9 bases. CDR3 length: 16 amino acids. Per the germline V gene, CDR1 is SGHRS and CDR2 is YFSETQ. With V trimmed by 0 bases and J by 3 bases, 4 bases remained unmatched. CDR3 nucleotides: TGCGCCAGCAGCTTGGTTGGCGGGGGGGTCTACAATGAGCAGTTCTTC. It translates to CASSLVGGGVYNEQFF.

This chain links TRBV28 with TRBJ2-7; possibly TRBD2 for D (5 bases). The V end was cut by 7 bases, the J end by 2 bases, with 15 bases between. This CDR3 is 14 amino acids long. The germline V gene encodes CDR1 MDHEN and CDR2 SYDVKM. The CDR3 protein is CASKRSRPTYEQYF. CDR3 nucleotides: TGTGCCAGCAAGCGGTCCCGGCCAACCTACGAGCAGTACTTC. The full variable domain, rest sourced from reference TRBV28 and TRBJ2-7, is DVKVTQSSRYLVKRTGEKVFLECVQDMDHENMFWYRQDPGLGLRLIYFSYDVKMKEKGDIPEGYSVSREKKERFSLILESASTNQTSMYLCASKRSRPTYEQYFGPGTRLTVT.

A single count supports this clone. The rearrangement uses TRBV5-6 and TRBJ1-5; D unresolved. The length of the CDR3 is 14 residues. Looked up from germline, CDR1 is SGHDT and CDR2 is YYEEEE. Trimming left V 0 bases short and J 0 bases short, with 4 bases between. The CDR3 sequence is CASSLGHSNQPQHF. CDR3 bases: TGTGCCAGCAGCTTGGGTCATAGCAATCAGCCCCAGCATTTT. The full variable domain, its missing parts supplied by reference TRBV5-6 and TRBJ1-5, is DAGVTQSPTHLIKTRGQQVTLRCSPKSGHDTVSWYQQALGQGPQFIFQYYEEEERQRGNFPDRFSGHQFPNYSSELNVNALLLGDSALYLCASSLGHSNQPQHFGDGTRLSIL.

The rearrangement uses TRBV6-1 and TRBJ2-3, with 11 positions matching TRBD2. V was clipped by 10 bases and J by 4 bases; unmatched bases: 7. This CDR3 is 14 amino acids long. Per the germline V gene, CDR1 is MNHNS and CDR2 is SASEGT. The DNA for the CDR3 is TGTGCCACCAAGACTAGCGGGGAGGCAGATACGCAGTATTTT. Its protein product is CATKTSGEADTQYF.

This chain joins TRBV2 and TRBJ1-6, with a weak D call TRBD1 (6 bases). V shed 11 bases and J shed 10 bases, with 21 bases lying between them. There are 14 residues in the CDR3. Germline V lookup: CDR1 SNHLY, CDR2 FYNNEI. The CDR3 region has the DNA TGTGCCGGTACGACAGGAGCCACCAGGTCACCCCTCCACTTT. It encodes CAGTTGATRSPLHF. Looking up the rest from reference TRBV2 and TRBJ1-6 gives the full variable domain: EPEVTQTPSHQVTQMGQEVILRCVPISNHLYFYWYRQILGQKVEFLVSFYNNEISEKSEIFDDQFSVERPDGSNFTLKIRSTKLEDSAMYFCAGTTGATRSPLHFGNGTRLTVT.

V is TRBV4-2 and J is TRBJ2-3; TRBD2 matches 9 bases. From germline, CDR1 is LGHNA and CDR2 YNFKEQ. V shed 1 base, J shed 6 bases, and the junction held 8 bases outside the gene matches. The length of the CDR3 is 16 residues. The CDR3 is CASSQGFSGSMDTQYF. The CDR3 region has the DNA TGTGCCAGCAGCCAAGGATTTAGCGGGAGTATGGATACGCAGTATTTT.

This sequence joins TRBV19 and TRBJ1-5, with TRBD1 identical over 11 bases. CDR3 length equals 13 residues. Germline CDR1 is LNHDA and CDR2 is SQIVND (reference sequence). V lost 8 bases to trimming and J lost 6 bases; unmatched junction nucleotides: 3. This CDR3 reads CASGGTGGQPQHF. CDR3 nucleotides: TGTGCCAGTGGGGGGACAGGGGGTCAGCCCCAGCATTTT.

The rearrangement joins TRBV2 to TRBJ1-6; no firm D call. CDR3 length: 12 residues. CDR1 is SNHLY and CDR2 is FYNNEI in the germline V gene. Trimming cost V 5 bases and J 7 bases, with 6 bases left between them. The CDR3 coding sequence is TGTGCCAGCAGTCTAGTCAATTCACCCCTCCACTTT. The encoded protein is CASSLVNSPLHF.